This section outlines one T cell receptor beta chain sequence together with its context. Enrolment of Seattle patients took place during active infection, and they were followed longitudinally. Profiled with immunoSEQ multiplex PCR; TCRdb holds only in-frame clones, not every one. The repertoire consists of a few hundred thousand clones, with over 80% occurring once and the leading ten covering roughly 10%. The data stem from a study of blood T cell repertoires in COVID-19. Study background: In each case, the material was cDNA or gDNA derived from T cells, B-cell-depleted T cells, or PBMCs.

V lost 0 bases and J 5 bases, leaving 14 bases between the germline ends. Germline CDR1 is SGHNT and CDR2 is YENEEA. This CDR3 spans 16 amino acids. V and J are TRBV11-3 and TRBJ2-1; TRBD1 might be the D (5 bases). This clonotype was sampled from a woman in her seventies with COVID-19, enrolled during active disease. The sample was peripheral blood. The CDR3 DNA follows: TGTGCCAGCAGCTTAGAATCCTCTTGGACACACAATGAGCAGTTCTTC. This codes for CASSLESSWTHNEQFF. The variable domain in full, with the rest retrieved from reference TRBV11-3 and TRBJ2-1, is EAGVVQSPRYKIIEKKQPVAFWCNPISGHNTLYWYLQNLGQGPELLIRYENEEAVDDSQLPKDRFSAERLKGVDSTLKIQPAELGDSAVYLCASSLESSWTHNEQFFGPGTRLTVL.